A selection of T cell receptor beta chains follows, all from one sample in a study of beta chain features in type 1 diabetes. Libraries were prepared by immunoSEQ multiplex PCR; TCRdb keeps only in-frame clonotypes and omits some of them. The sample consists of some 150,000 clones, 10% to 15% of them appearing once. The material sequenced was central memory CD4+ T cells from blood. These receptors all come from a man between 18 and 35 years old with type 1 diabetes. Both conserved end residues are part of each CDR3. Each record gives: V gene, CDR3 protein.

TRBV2	CASSEDRVGTEAFF
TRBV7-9	CASSLRKGGTDTQYF
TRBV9	CASSVGGFDTEAFF
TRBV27	CASSLTGLRINEQFF
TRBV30	CAWDRDETYEQYF
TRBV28	CASSRGTNEKLFF
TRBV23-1	CASSQSGGISVREQYF
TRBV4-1	CASSQGSQGAMWTGELFF
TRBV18	CASSRTVSNQPQHF
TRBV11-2	CASSLALGLRETQYF
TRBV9	CASSASSADTQYF
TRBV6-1	CASSIQVGQETQYF
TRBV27	CASSSFGVAYEQYF
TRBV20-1	CSARSTDTQYF
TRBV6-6	CASSYTTDPLEQYF
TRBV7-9	CASSSYATNEKLFF
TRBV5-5	CASNLLQGPAGDTQYF
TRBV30	CAWSAGTGGYTF
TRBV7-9	CASSDKDRGSSYEQYF
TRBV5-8	CASSRDTDYEQYF
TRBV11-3	CASSLVGSYEQYF
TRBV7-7	CASSLGQANNEQFF
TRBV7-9	CASSSNRQGGTDTQYF
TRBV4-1	CASSQARDRDAGTGELFF
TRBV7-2	CASSLVGVESYEQYF
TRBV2	CASSESGRLNTEAFF
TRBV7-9	CASSATGTGNGYTF
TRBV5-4	CASSLSTNTEAFF
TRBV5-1	CASSFQGGTDTQYF
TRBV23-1	CASSQSGKTYGYTF
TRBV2	CASSSSGTTDIQYF
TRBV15	CATSRDPAGASPLHF
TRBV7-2	CASSLRAGDADTQYF
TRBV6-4	CASSEDSGGRGEQFF
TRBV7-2	CASSLPGQPRGYTF
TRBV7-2	CASSLSSGFSTDTQYF
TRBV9	CASSVGTANTEAFF
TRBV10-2	CASSDGRGETNYGYTF
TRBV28	CASSPGQGYEQYF
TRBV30	CASDTFAEAFF
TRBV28	CASSTNSGELFF
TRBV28	CASREQGAEFNEQFF
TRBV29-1	CSVLRDGYEQYF
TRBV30	CAWGRFSNTEAFF
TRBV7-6	CASSLAPQETQYF